These 25 T cell receptor beta chains came from one sample sequenced in a study of cytomegalovirus exposure and HLA in healthy donors. A multiplex PCR was run with 60 Vbeta primers and 13 Jbeta primers. Assay: immunoSEQ multiplex PCR; the TCRdb copy retains only in-frame clones and omits some. The repertoire includes around 150,000 clones, roughly 82% of them detected once, and about 1.4% sits in the top ten. Sequenced material: PBMCs. These TCRs come from a girl between 10 and 17 years old in good health and CMV-seropositive.

The V call is TRBV30, the J call TRBJ2-1; TRBD2 matches at 8 bases. The V and J ends lost 4 bases and 8 bases, in that order; junction bases with no gene match: 19. CDR3 size: 17 residues. Germline CDR1 is GTSNPN and CDR2 is SVGIG (reference sequence). The CDR3 protein is CAWTEAGGGSRWDEQFF. The CDR3 bases are TGTGCCTGGACGGAGGCTGGCGGGGGGTCCCGTTGGGATGAGCAGTTCTTC.

The genes are TRBV5-1 and TRBJ2-5; 14 positions agree with TRBD2. V shed 4 bases and J 7 bases; nucleotides not matched to a gene: 15. The CDR3 covers 18 residues. Germline V gene sequence: CDR1 SGHRS, CDR2 YFSETQ. This CDR3 reads CASSKPGLAGDPWRTQYF. Here the CDR3 DNA reads TGCGCCAGCAGCAAACCGGGACTAGCGGGAGACCCCTGGAGGACCCAGTACTTC.

The chain uses TRBV28 and TRBJ2-3, with TRBD1 identical over 10 bases. This CDR3 is built from 15 residues. Germline assignment: CDR1 MDHEN and CDR2 SYDVKM. Trimming at V came to 5 bases and at J to 3 bases, leaving 5 bases not matched to a gene. This CDR3 reads CASSESGQGTDTQYF. CDR3 bases: TGTGCCAGCAGTGAATCGGGACAGGGGACAGATACGCAGTATTTT.

This rearrangement joins TRBV28 to TRBJ1-2; D gene unclear. The CDR3 runs to 13 residues. V gave up 3 bases and J gave up 6 bases, with 11 bases separating them. The germline V gene has CDR1 MDHEN and CDR2 SYDVKM. CDR3 sequence reads: CASSLRATNGYTF. The CDR3 nucleotides are TGTGCCAGCAGTTTGAGGGCGACGAATGGCTACACCTTC.

The chain is built from TRBV15 and TRBJ2-1; 7 positions agree with TRBD2. From germline, CDR1 is LNHNV and CDR2 YYDKDF (reference sequence). J lost 6 bases, V lost 5 bases, and 7 bases had no gene match. The CDR3 covers 14 residues. In DNA, the CDR3 is TGTGCCACCAGCCGGACTAGGGAGATCAATGAGCAGTTCTTC. This sequence encodes CATSRTREINEQFF.

V usage is TRBV5-1 and J usage is TRBJ1-5; weak D call: TRBD1 (6 bases). V shed 5 bases and J shed 4 bases, with 16 bases lying between them. Germline CDR1 is SGHRS and CDR2 is YFSETQ. The CDR3 loop spans 15 amino acids. The CDR3 region has the DNA TGCGCCAGCAGACCTGCTGGGACACCTAATCAGCCCCAGCATTTT. Encoded protein: CASRPAGTPNQPQHF.

This clone was detected a few times. This sequence joins TRBV30 and TRBJ1-5; D is unclear. V was shortened by 0 bases and J by 2 bases, with 11 bases between the two germline ends. CDR3 length equals 15 residues. Germline CDR1 is GTSNPN and CDR2 is SVGIG (reference sequence). The CDR3 DNA reads TGTGCCTGGAGTGTAGGAGATTGGGGCAATCAGCCCCAGCATTTT. Encoded protein: CAWSVGDWGNQPQHF.

As concerns this clone: An end of the junction does not agree with germline; a read error may underlie this. The rearrangement joins TRBV29-1 to TRBJ1-1; 7 nucleotides agree with TRBD1. CDR3 size: 8 residues. Germline values: CDR1 SQVTM, CDR2 ANQGSEA. CDR3 in amino acids: CSISQGIF. CDR3 DNA: TGCAGCATATCACAGGGGATATTT. The full variable domain, completed using reference TRBV29-1 and TRBJ1-1, is SAVISQKPSRDICQRGTSLTIQCQVDSQVTMMFWYRQQPGQSLTLIATANQGSEATYESGFVIDKFPISRPNLTFSTLTVSNMSPEDSSIYLCSISQGIFGQGTRLTVV.

The chain couples TRBV5-5 to TRBJ2-7; maybe TRBD1 (6 bases). This CDR3 contains 13 residues. V was cut by 4 bases and J by 2 bases, with 10 bases left in between. The germline V gene encodes CDR1 SGHKS and CDR2 YYEKEE (reference sequence). The CDR3: CASSATGTYEQYF. In nucleotides, the CDR3 is TGTGCCAGCAGCGCAACAGGGACCTACGAGCAGTACTTC.

This chain joins TRBV2 and TRBJ2-1, with 11 positions matching TRBD2. There are 17 residues in the CDR3. The V gene's germline CDR1 is SNHLY and CDR2 FYNNEI. V trimming: 5 bases; J trimming: 4 bases; junction bases outside the gene matches: 10. CDR3 coding DNA: TGTGCCAGCAGTTCAGAGCCGGGACTAGCGGTATACAATGAGCAGTTCTTC. Residues: CASSSEPGLAVYNEQFF.

This chain joins TRBV4-3 and TRBJ2-7; 8 bases map to TRBD2. Germline values: CDR1 LGHNA, CDR2 YSLEER. V shed 1 base and J 0 bases; nucleotides not matched to a gene: 14. The CDR3 covers 19 residues. The CDR3 spells CASSQGGTAGEISSYEQYF. In DNA, the CDR3 is TGCGCCAGCAGCCAAGGAGGAACAGCGGGGGAGATATCCTCCTACGAGCAGTACTTC.

The chain employs TRBV13 and TRBJ2-7; D gene uncertain. Germline V lookup: CDR1 PRHDT, CDR2 FYEKMQ (reference sequence). The V gene lost 3 bases and the J gene lost 3 bases, with 6 bases spanning the gap. The CDR3 has 12 amino acids. This chain's CDR3 is CASSFTGYEQYF. CDR3 DNA: TGTGCCAGCAGCTTCACTGGCTACGAGCAGTACTTC.

This sequence joins TRBV6-4 and TRBJ2-3; 7 bases fit TRBD1. The CDR3 runs 14 residues. Germline-derived CDR1 and CDR2 are MRHNA and SNTAGT. Trimming at V came to 0 bases and at J to 6 bases, leaving 3 bases not matched to a gene. In nucleotides, the CDR3 is TGTGCCAGCAGTGACTCGACAGGGCACGATACGCAGTATTTT. It is translated as CASSDSTGHDTQYF.

V usage is TRBV7-2 and J usage is TRBJ1-5; 8 positions agree with TRBD1. CDR1 is SGHTA and CDR2 is FQGNSA in the germline V gene. The CDR3 length is 15 residues. The J segment lost 4 bases and the V segment lost 1 base, leaving 3 bases of the junction unmatched. The CDR3 loop reads CASSLDGQGNQPQHF. As DNA, the CDR3 is TGTGCCAGCAGCTTAGATGGACAGGGTAATCAGCCCCAGCATTTT.

This chain joins TRBV4-1 and TRBJ2-7, with 9 bases lining up with TRBD2. CDR3 length: 15 residues. V lost 3 bases to trimming and J lost 6 bases; unmatched junction nucleotides: 9. CDR1 is MGHRA and CDR2 is YSYEKL in the germline V gene. DNA for the CDR3: TGCGCCAGCAGCCAGTTAATAGCGGGAGCCGCCGAGCAGTACTTC. It yields the protein CASSQLIAGAAEQYF.

The gene calls are TRBV6-6 and TRBJ2-5; 7 bases agree with TRBD1. Germline V lookup: CDR1 MNHNY, CDR2 SVGAGI (reference sequence). CDR3 length: 15 residues. The J segment lost 5 bases and the V segment lost 2 bases, leaving 8 bases of the junction unmatched. CDR3 loop: CASSYPTTGLETQYF. DNA for the CDR3: TGTGCCAGCAGTTACCCAACGACAGGGCTGGAGACCCAGTACTTC.

The gene calls are TRBV6-5 and TRBJ2-1, with D perhaps matching TRBD2 (5 bases). CDR3 length: 15 residues. Germline assignment: CDR1 MNHEY and CDR2 SVGAGI. V was shortened by 6 bases and J by 0 bases, with 12 bases between the two germline ends. The CDR3 nucleotides read TGTGCCAGCAGCCTGGACTTCAGCTCCTACAATGAGCAGTTCTTC. Translation: CASSLDFSSYNEQFF.

The rearrangement joins TRBV27 to TRBJ2-7; tentatively, D is TRBD1 (5 bases). CDR3 size: 13 residues. Germline lookup yields CDR1 MNHEY and CDR2 SMNVEV (reference sequence). The V and J ends lost 2 bases and 6 bases respectively, with 11 bases between them. DNA of the CDR3: TGTGCCAGCAGTTTACTCCCACAGGCCGAGCAGTACTTC. This gives the protein CASSLLPQAEQYF.

The V and J genes are TRBV12-2 and TRBJ1-3; TRBD1, the table's D call, was not compared with the DNA. TRBV12-2 is tagged as a pseudogene. This CDR3 is 21 amino acids long. CDR3 bases: TGTGCAAGTCGCTTAGCGTTTAAGGGACAGGGCTCAGTTTTCGCTGGAAACACCATATATTTT. It codes for CASRLAFKGQGSVFAGNTIYF.

This rearrangement joins TRBV19 to TRBJ1-3; D not certain. Trimming removed 7 bases from V and 0 bases from J, with 16 bases in between. Germline values: CDR1 LNHDA, CDR2 SQIVND (reference sequence). This CDR3 has 16 amino acids. The CDR3 reads CASTPVLRSSGNTIYF. The CDR3 DNA reads as TGTGCCAGTACCCCGGTTTTACGGAGCTCTGGAAACACCATATATTTT.

The V gene is TRBV28, the J gene TRBJ1-5, with D uncertain. V lost 2 bases, J lost 7 bases, and 18 bases lay in between. The CDR3 has 16 residues. Germline values: CDR1 MDHEN, CDR2 SYDVKM. DNA of the CDR3: TGTGCCAGCAGTTTAATACCGGGGTCGAGAGGGCAGCCCCAGCATTTT. It yields the protein CASSLIPGSRGQPQHF.

The table lists this clone with a count of one. This chain joins TRBV11-2 and TRBJ2-1; weak D call: TRBD2 (6 bases). Germline V gives CDR1 SGHAT, CDR2 FQNNGV. The CDR3 covers 16 residues. V dropped 4 bases and J dropped 4 bases, with 17 bases sitting between them. CDR3 protein: CASSSHRDSGYNEQFF. DNA for the CDR3: TGTGCCAGCAGCTCCCACCGGGACTCGGGTTACAATGAGCAGTTCTTC. Supplemented by reference TRBV11-2 and TRBJ2-1, the full variable domain reads EAGVAQSPRYKIIEKRQSVAFWCNPISGHATLYWYQQILGQGPKLLIQFQNNGVVDDSQLPKDRFSAERLKGVDSTLKIQPAKLEDSAVYLCASSSHRDSGYNEQFFGPGTRLTVL.

V is TRBV25-1 and J is TRBJ1-4; 8 bases line up with TRBD1. This CDR3 region has 13 residues. Germline-derived CDR1 and CDR2 are MGHDK and SYGVNS. The ends lost 6 bases at V and 9 bases at J; junction bases unmatched: 6. CDR3 region: CASSGTGVKKLFF. The CDR3 nucleotides read TGTGCCAGCAGCGGGACAGGAGTAAAAAAACTGTTTTTT. Variable domain in full (rest from reference TRBV25-1 and TRBJ1-4): EADIYQTPRYLVIGTGKKITLECSQTMGHDKMYWYQQDPGMELHLIHYSYGVNSTEKGDLSSESTVSRIRTEHFPLTLESARPSHTSQYLCASSGTGVKKLFFGSGTQLSVL.

The chain is built from TRBV28 and TRBJ1-2; 9 bases are shared with TRBD1. V lost 4 bases and J lost 5; bases outside the gene matches: 8. The CDR3 has 15 amino acids. Germline-derived CDR1 and CDR2 are MDHEN and SYDVKM. CDR3 amino acids: CASSSKYRGRYGYTF. The CDR3 region has the DNA TGTGCCAGCAGTTCTAAGTACAGGGGGCGATATGGCTACACCTTC.

The chain links TRBV5-6 to TRBJ2-5, with D maybe TRBD2 (6 bases). This CDR3 spans 14 amino acids. In germline, CDR1 is SGHDT, CDR2 YYEEEE. Trimming cost V 1 base and J 7 bases, with 14 bases left between them. CDR3 nucleotides: TGTGCCAGCAGCTTGAAGGGACTTCTATGGACCCAGTACTTC. Translation: CASSLKGLLWTQYF.